Presented here are 30 T cell receptor beta chains from one specimen sequenced in a study of blood T cell repertoires in COVID-19. Clones were read by immunoSEQ multiplex PCR, and TCRdb kept only the in-frame ones, dropping some. The sample has roughly 140,000 clones, 70% to 90% seen once; the top ten hold roughly 8%. Sequenced material: peripheral blood. These receptors were collected from a woman between 55 and 75 years old with COVID-19, enrolled during active disease.

As regards this clone: This CDR3 is also generated by other DNA sequences in the sample. CDR3 amino acids: CASSYVEGGTEAFF. The CDR3 nucleotides are TGTGCCAGCAGTTACGTGGAGGGCGGCACTGAAGCTTTCTTT. V usage is TRBV6-5 and J usage is TRBJ1-1; D remains unclear. This CDR3 is 14 amino acids long. V was cut by 2 bases and J by 4 bases, with 11 bases left in between. The germline V gene encodes CDR1 MNHEY and CDR2 SVGAGI.

In this sample, this clone turned up a few times. The chain carries TRBV4-1 and TRBJ2-7, with D tentatively TRBD1 (6 bases). CDR3 length equals 14 residues. The germline gives CDR1 MGHRA, CDR2 YSYEKL. Trimming cost V 0 bases and J 6 bases, with 12 bases left between them. CDR3 residues: CASSQDSTGFEQYF. The CDR3 bases are TGCGCCAGCAGCCAAGATAGTACAGGGTTCGAGCAGTACTTC.

V and J are TRBV19 and TRBJ2-5; TRBD1 might be the D (6 bases). V lost 6 bases and J 2 bases, leaving 10 bases between the germline ends. The germline V gene has CDR1 LNHDA and CDR2 SQIVND (reference sequence). CDR3 length equals 13 residues. The CDR3 region is CASSKQGQETQYF. The CDR3 nucleotides read TGTGCCAGTAGCAAACAGGGACAAGAGACCCAGTACTTC.

The chain carries TRBV2 and TRBJ1-1; TRBD1 agrees at 9 bases. This CDR3 spans 15 amino acids. Germline V CDR1 and CDR2: SNHLY, FYNNEI. Trimming at V came to 7 bases and at J to 3 bases, leaving 9 bases not matched to a gene. The CDR3 spells CASTLGQGSYTEAFF. Written as DNA, the CDR3 is TGTGCCAGCACCCTGGGACAGGGTTCGTACACTGAAGCTTTCTTT. Based on the CDR3 plus reference TRBV2 and TRBJ1-1, the full variable domain is EPEVTQTPSHQVTQMGQEVILRCVPISNHLYFYWYRQILGQKVEFLVSFYNNEISEKSEIFDDQFSVERPDGSNFTLKIRSTKLEDSAMYFCASTLGQGSYTEAFFGQGTRLTVV.

The chain uses TRBV6-5 and TRBJ1-4, with D tentatively TRBD1 (6 bases). Per germline, CDR1 MNHEY and CDR2 SVGAGI. V lost 2 bases and J lost 6, with 13 bases in between. This CDR3 is 15 amino acids long. The chain's CDR3 is CASSYTGGWDEKLFF. CDR3 coding DNA: TGTGCCAGCAGTTACACGGGGGGCTGGGATGAAAAACTGTTTTTT.

The rearrangement uses TRBV24-1 and TRBJ2-3; D is possibly TRBD1 (5 bases). The germline gives CDR1 KGHDR, CDR2 SFDVKD. V was clipped by 9 bases and J by 3 bases, with 12 bases between them. The CDR3 is 13 amino acids. The CDR3 here is CATESGWTDTQYF. The CDR3 DNA reads as TGTGCCACCGAGTCAGGGTGGACAGATACGCAGTATTTT.

The chain carries TRBV9 and TRBJ1-5; maybe TRBD1 (6 bases). CDR1 is SGDLS and CDR2 is YYNGEE in the germline V gene. The CDR3 has 14 residues. Between the trimmed V and J ends, which lost 2 bases and 5 bases, there was a span of 11 bases. In nucleotides, the CDR3 is TGTGCCAGCAGCGTTGGACAGTTCGATCAGCCCCAGCATTTT. Residues: CASSVGQFDQPQHF.

This chain connects TRBV18 to TRBJ1-1, with 7 bases matching TRBD1. There are 14 residues in the CDR3. Germline loops: CDR1 KGHSH, CDR2 LQKENI. The J segment lost 1 base and the V segment lost 7 bases, leaving 6 bases of the junction unmatched. The CDR3 is CASLKDRRNTEAFF. CDR3 bases: TGTGCCAGCTTAAAGGACAGGCGGAACACTGAAGCTTTCTTT.

The chain links TRBV5-1 to TRBJ2-5; 8 bases agree with TRBD1. The CDR3 consists of 15 residues. J lost 0 bases, V lost 4 bases, and 5 bases had no gene match. Germline assignment: CDR1 SGHRS and CDR2 YFSETQ. CDR3 coding DNA: TGCGCCAGCAGCAGGGGGACAGGAAACCAAGAGACCCAGTACTTC. Protein: CASSRGTGNQETQYF.

The V gene is TRBV19, the J gene TRBJ1-5, with D possibly TRBD1 on 6 matching bases. V lost 8 bases and J lost 5, with 16 bases in between. The length of the CDR3 is 14 residues. Germline V gene lookup returns CDR1 LNHDA and CDR2 SQIVND (reference sequence). The CDR3 sequence is CASGDIAGDQPQHF. The CDR3 nucleotides read TGTGCCAGTGGGGACATTGCAGGGGATCAGCCCCAGCATTTT.

V usage is TRBV9 and J usage is TRBJ2-1; 14 bases are a match to TRBD2. CDR1 and CDR2 (germline): SGDLS, YYNGEE. J was trimmed by 6 bases and V by 4 bases; bases with no gene match: 6. This CDR3 is 16 amino acids long. The CDR3 loop reads CASSPRTSGGLNEQFF. CDR3 sequence (DNA): TGTGCCAGCAGCCCACGGACTAGCGGGGGGCTCAATGAGCAGTTCTTC.

This chain links TRBV4-3 with TRBJ2-7; tentatively, D is TRBD1 (6 bases). V lost 4 bases and J 5 bases, leaving 12 bases between the germline ends. This CDR3 comprises 13 residues. Germline values: CDR1 LGHNA, CDR2 YSLEER. The CDR3: CASSRLQGHEQYF. Written as DNA, the CDR3 is TGCGCCAGCAGCCGCTTACAGGGCCACGAGCAGTACTTC.

J is TRBJ2-6 and V is TRBV19, with 7 bases fitting TRBD1. Germline V gives CDR1 LNHDA, CDR2 SQIVND (reference sequence). The CDR3 has 18 residues. Trimming cost V 4 bases and J 0 bases; bases outside gene matches: 9. Here the CDR3 reads CASSTPQGIPSGANVLTF. DNA for the CDR3: TGTGCCAGTAGTACCCCACAGGGGATCCCCTCTGGGGCCAACGTCCTGACTTTC.

The chain combines TRBV11-1 with TRBJ2-3; D unresolved. V dropped 4 bases and J dropped 2 bases, with 4 bases sitting between them. CDR1 is SGHAT and CDR2 is FQDESV in the germline V gene (reference sequence). The CDR3 is 12 amino acids. As DNA, the CDR3 is TGTGCCAGCAGCTCATTCACAGATACGCAGTATTTT. As protein: CASSSFTDTQYF.

This rearrangement joins TRBV25-1 to TRBJ1-2; 8 nucleotides line up with TRBD1. With 3 bases clipped from V and 5 bases from J, the junction kept 8 bases outside the gene matches. This CDR3 is 15 amino acids long. Looked up from germline, CDR1 is MGHDK and CDR2 is SYGVNS. The CDR3 coding sequence is TGTGCCAGCAGTGATTACCGGGACAGGACTTATGGCTACACCTTC. Amino acid sequence: CASSDYRDRTYGYTF.

The chain couples TRBV11-2 to TRBJ2-2, with no clear D. Deletions cut 1 base from V and 4 bases from J, with 13 bases between. CDR3 size: 16 residues. Germline V lookup: CDR1 SGHAT, CDR2 FQNNGV. Here the CDR3 reads CASSLVAGKSTGELFF. CDR3 DNA: TGTGCCAGCAGCTTAGTTGCAGGCAAGAGCACCGGGGAGCTGTTTTTT.

This sequence joins TRBV9 and TRBJ1-3; D is perhaps TRBD1 (5 bases). Germline CDR1 is SGDLS and CDR2 is YYNGEE. The CDR3 totals 14 residues. The V and J ends lost 4 bases and 3 bases respectively, with 11 bases between them. This CDR3 reads CASSFRQFGNTIYF. In DNA, the CDR3 is TGTGCCAGCAGCTTCCGACAGTTTGGAAACACCATATATTTT. The entire variable domain, with the rest obtained from reference TRBV9 and TRBJ1-3, is as follows: DSGVTQTPKHLITATGQRVTLRCSPRSGDLSVYWYQQSLDQGLQFLIQYYNGEERAKGNILERFSAQQFPDLHSELNLSSLELGDSALYFCASSFRQFGNTIYFGEGSWLTVV.

This rearrangement joins TRBV6-5 to TRBJ2-3; D unclear. The CDR3 is 12 residues long. Deletions cut 7 bases from V and 5 bases from J, with 10 bases between. Germline-derived CDR1 and CDR2 are MNHEY and SVGAGI. The CDR3: CASTPFGDTQYF. The CDR3 nucleotides read TGTGCCAGCACCCCATTCGGAGATACGCAGTATTTT.

This chain links TRBV5-1 with TRBJ1-1; TRBD1 is a possible D gene (6 bases). Trimming pared 0 bases from V and 5 bases from J, leaving 14 bases between. This CDR3 spans 15 amino acids. Per germline, CDR1 SGHRS and CDR2 YFSETQ. The chain's CDR3 is CASSLEWRGLTEAFF. In nucleotides, the CDR3 is TGCGCCAGCAGCTTGGAATGGCGGGGGCTAACTGAAGCTTTCTTT. Based on the CDR3 plus reference TRBV5-1 and TRBJ1-1, the full variable domain is KAGVTQTPRYLIKTRGQQVTLSCSPISGHRSVSWYQQTPGQGLQFLFEYFSETQRNKGNFPGRFSGRQFSNSRSEMNVSTLELGDSALYLCASSLEWRGLTEAFFGQGTRLTVV.

The genes are TRBV6-2 or TRBV6-3 and TRBJ2-7, with 7 bases identical to TRBD2. The CDR3 sequence is 15 residues long. Germline CDR1 reads MNHEY; CDR2 reads SVGEGT. V shed 6 bases, J shed 1 base, and the junction held 9 bases outside the gene matches. CDR3 protein: CASSPGLLFSYEQYF. The CDR3 nucleotides are TGTGCCAGCAGCCCGGGACTATTATTTTCCTACGAGCAGTACTTC.

The chain joins TRBV5-4 to TRBJ1-4; 10 bases align to TRBD1. CDR3 length: 17 residues. Per the germline V gene, CDR1 is SGHNT and CDR2 is YYREEE (reference sequence). The trim removed 3 bases at V and 6 bases at J, leaving 11 bases unmatched. CDR3 bases: TGTGCCAGCAGCTCTGGTGGGGACAGGGGTGGCGATGAAAAACTGTTTTTT. It encodes CASSSGGDRGGDEKLFF.

The chain combines TRBV6-6 with TRBJ1-4, with 11 bases fitting TRBD1. After removal of 5 bases from V and 6 bases from J, the junction contained 11 bases not matched to a gene. CDR1 and CDR2 from the germline V gene are MNHNY and SVGAGI (reference sequence). This CDR3 is 17 amino acids long. CDR3 loop: CASSPGQGAVVDEKLFF. Here the CDR3 DNA reads TGTGCCAGCAGTCCCGGACAGGGGGCTGTAGTTGATGAAAAACTGTTTTTT.

J is TRBJ1-3 and V is TRBV5-1; tentative D call: TRBD1 (5 bases). V gave up 5 bases and J gave up 0 bases, with 21 bases separating them. The CDR3 covers 18 residues. Germline loops: CDR1 SGHRS, CDR2 YFSETQ. This chain's CDR3 is CASRSTEHGGFSGNTIYF. In nucleotides, the CDR3 is TGCGCCAGCAGATCGACTGAACATGGGGGGTTCTCTGGAAACACCATATATTTT.

The V gene is TRBV7-2, the J gene TRBJ2-5; D is uncertain. The CDR3 covers 15 residues. Trimming took off 0 bases at V and 5 bases at J, with 13 bases between the two ends. Looked up from germline, CDR1 is SGHTA and CDR2 is FQGNSA. The CDR3 DNA is TGTGCCAGCAGCTTAGCAGGCCTAGAAACCGAGACCCAGTACTTC. This gives the protein CASSLAGLETETQYF.

The chain has TRBV3-1 (or the pseudogene TRBV3-2) and TRBJ1-2; TRBD1 might be the D (6 bases). Trimming stripped 1 base from V and 3 bases from J, with 12 bases between. Germline CDR1 LGHDT, CDR2 YNNKEL (reference sequence). The CDR3 spans 15 residues. The CDR3 bases are TGTGCCAGCAGCCAAGCCCAGGGGCTCTACTATGGCTACACCTTC. It translates to CASSQAQGLYYGYTF.

J is TRBJ1-2 and V is TRBV18; D is undetermined. The CDR3 is 13 residues long. V dropped 2 bases and J dropped 7 bases, with 11 bases sitting between them. Germline V lookup: CDR1 KGHSH, CDR2 LQKENI. This CDR3 is CASSPTEERGYTF. As DNA, the CDR3 is TGTGCCAGCTCACCAACGGAAGAGCGTGGCTACACCTTC.

This clone has a handful of counts. The V gene is TRBV5-6, the J gene TRBJ2-1, with D perhaps matching TRBD1 (5 bases). V shed 4 bases and J shed 6 bases, with 14 bases lying between them. Germline V CDR1 and CDR2: SGHDT, YYEEEE. The CDR3 sequence is 14 residues long. Written as DNA, the CDR3 is TGTGCCAGCAGCACCGTCCAGGGTAGCAATGAGCAGTTCTTC. Its translation is CASSTVQGSNEQFF.

The chain couples TRBV10-3 to TRBJ1-3; D is undetermined. Germline V gene data show CDR1 as ENHRY and CDR2 as SYGVKD. The CDR3 loop spans 15 amino acids. Trimming removed 3 bases from V and 4 bases from J, with 13 bases in between. In DNA form, the CDR3 reads TGTGCCATCAGTGAAGGAGGGAACTCCGGAAACACCATATATTTT. Amino acids: CAISEGGNSGNTIYF.

This clone was counted between two and nine times. V is TRBV20-1 and J is TRBJ2-3; 7 bases are shared with TRBD2. Germline trimming cut 3 bases from V and 0 bases from J; bases unmatched to any gene: 3. Germline lookup yields CDR1 DFQATT and CDR2 SNEGSKA (reference sequence). The CDR3 runs to 14 residues. The CDR3 region has the DNA TGCAGTGCTAGTGACGGGGGGAGCACAGATACGCAGTATTTT. The encoded protein is CSASDGGSTDTQYF.

The chain links TRBV7-8 to TRBJ2-7, with TRBD1 identical over 7 bases. The CDR3 sequence is 14 residues long. The V and J ends lost 5 bases and 5 bases, in that order; junction bases with no gene match: 9. CDR1 and CDR2 from the germline V gene are SGHVS and FQNEAQ. The CDR3 nucleotides are TGTGCCAGCAGCCCATCTTACAGGGGCGACGAGCAGTACTTC. Translated, it gives CASSPSYRGDEQYF.